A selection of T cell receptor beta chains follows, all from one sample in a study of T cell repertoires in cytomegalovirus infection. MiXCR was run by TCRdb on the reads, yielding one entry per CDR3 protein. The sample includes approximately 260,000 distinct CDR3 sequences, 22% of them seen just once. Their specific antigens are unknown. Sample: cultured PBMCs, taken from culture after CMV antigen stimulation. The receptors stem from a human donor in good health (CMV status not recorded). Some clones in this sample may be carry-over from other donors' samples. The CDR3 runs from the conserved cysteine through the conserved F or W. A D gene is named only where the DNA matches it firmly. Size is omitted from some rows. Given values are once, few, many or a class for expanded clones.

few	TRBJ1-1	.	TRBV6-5	TGTGCCAGCAGCCACGCAGGGATGGAAGCTTTCTTT	CASSHAGMEAFF
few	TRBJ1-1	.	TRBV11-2	TGTGCCAGCAGCTTATTGGGCAGGAACACTGAAGCTTTCTTT	CASSLLGRNTEAFF
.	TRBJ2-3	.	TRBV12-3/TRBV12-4	TGTGCCAGCAGTTTTCAGGGTTCAGATACGCAGTATTTT	CASSFQGSDTQYF
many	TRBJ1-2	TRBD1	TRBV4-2	TGTGCCAGCAGCCAAGATACAGGGGCGGACTATGGCTACACCTTC	CASSQDTGADYGYTF
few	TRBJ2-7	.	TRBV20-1	TGCAGTGCTCCCCGCCCCGGGAGCTCCTACGAGCAGTACTTC	CSAPRPGSSYEQYF
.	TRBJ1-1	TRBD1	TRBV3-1	TGTGCCAGCAGCCTTTGGGACAGGGGTCGGACTGAAGCTTTCTTT	CASSLWDRGRTEAFF
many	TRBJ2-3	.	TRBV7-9	TGTGCCAGGGGGGCTAGCAACACAGATACGCAGTATTTT	CARGASNTDTQYF
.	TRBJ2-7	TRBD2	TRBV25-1	TGTGCCAGCAGTGATCCCGGGACTAACGTCGAGCAGTACTTC	CASSDPGTNVEQYF
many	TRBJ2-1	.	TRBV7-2	TGTGCCAGCAGCTTAGTTTGGCGCGACAATGAGCAGTTCTTC	CASSLVWRDNEQFF
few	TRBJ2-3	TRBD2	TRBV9	TGTGCCAGCAGCGCCCGACTAGCGGGAGGAGGAGATACGCAGTATTTT	CASSARLAGGGDTQYF
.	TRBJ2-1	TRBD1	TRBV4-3	TGCGCCAGCAGCAATACAGGGGGGTTCTACAATGAGCAGTTCTTC	CASSNTGGFYNEQFF
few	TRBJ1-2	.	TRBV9	TGTGCCAGCAGCCGGGGAGGGGAGGTCTATGGCTACACCTTC	CASSRGGEVYGYTF
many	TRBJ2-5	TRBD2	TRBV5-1	TGCGCCAGCAGCTTGGGTCTAGCGGGAGTTCCCGCCCAAGAGACCCAGTACTTC	CASSLGLAGVPAQETQYF
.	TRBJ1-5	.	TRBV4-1	TGCGCCAGCAGCCAAGATCTAGCAGATAGCAATCAGCCCCAGCATTTT	CASSQDLADSNQPQHF
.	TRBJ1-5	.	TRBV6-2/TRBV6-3	TGTGCCAGCAGTTACGTGGGTAGGAGCAATCAGCCCCAGCATTTT	CASSYVGRSNQPQHF
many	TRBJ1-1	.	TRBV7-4	TGTGCCAGCAGCTTTAGCACAGGGAATCGGGCTTTCTTT	CASSFSTGNRAFF
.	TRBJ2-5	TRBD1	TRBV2	TGTGCCAGCAAAAAAGCCGGGACAGCACAAGAGACCCAGTACTTC	CASKKAGTAQETQYF
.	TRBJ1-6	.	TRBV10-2	TGCGCCAGCAGTGTTAAGTTGAGCAATTCACCCCTCCACTTT	CASSVKLSNSPLHF
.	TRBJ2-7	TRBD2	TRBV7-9	TGTGCCAGCAGCCGAGCGGGAGTCTACGAGCAGTACTTC	CASSRAGVYEQYF
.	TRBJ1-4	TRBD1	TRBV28	TGTGCCAGCAGTCTAACAGGGGGCGCCGGAAAACTGTTTTTT	CASSLTGGAGKLFF
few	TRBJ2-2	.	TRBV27	TGTGCCAGCAGTTTATGGGGGTCGTGGGGAGTAAACACCGGGGAGCTGTTTTTT	CASSLWGSWGVNTGELFF
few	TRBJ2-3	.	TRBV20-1	TGCAGTGCTAGAGGGACGACGGCAGGCACAGATACGCAGTATTTT	CSARGTTAGTDTQYF
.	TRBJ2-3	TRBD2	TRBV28	TGTGCCAGCAGTTTATGGACTAGCGGGAGCGCTAATACGCAGTATTTT	CASSLWTSGSANTQYF
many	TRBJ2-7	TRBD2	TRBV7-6	TGTGCCAGCAGCTATTATGCCCGGCTAGCGGGACAGTTAAGCTCCTACGAGCAGTACTTC	CASSYYARLAGQLSSYEQYF
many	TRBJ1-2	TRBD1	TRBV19	TGTGCCAGTAGTACCATCGCGGGACAGGGTTCCTCTTTCTATGGCTACACCTTC	CASSTIAGQGSSFYGYTF
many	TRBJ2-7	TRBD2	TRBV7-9	TGTGCCAGCAGCTTAAGCGGGGCCTACGAGCAGTACTTC	CASSLSGAYEQYF
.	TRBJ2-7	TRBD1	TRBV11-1	TGTGCCAGCAGCTTTGCGACAGGGCCCTACGAGCAGTACTTC	CASSFATGPYEQYF
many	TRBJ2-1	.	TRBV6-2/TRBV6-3	TGTGCCAGCAGTCAGAGGGAAGGGGAGTTCTTC	CASSQREGEFF